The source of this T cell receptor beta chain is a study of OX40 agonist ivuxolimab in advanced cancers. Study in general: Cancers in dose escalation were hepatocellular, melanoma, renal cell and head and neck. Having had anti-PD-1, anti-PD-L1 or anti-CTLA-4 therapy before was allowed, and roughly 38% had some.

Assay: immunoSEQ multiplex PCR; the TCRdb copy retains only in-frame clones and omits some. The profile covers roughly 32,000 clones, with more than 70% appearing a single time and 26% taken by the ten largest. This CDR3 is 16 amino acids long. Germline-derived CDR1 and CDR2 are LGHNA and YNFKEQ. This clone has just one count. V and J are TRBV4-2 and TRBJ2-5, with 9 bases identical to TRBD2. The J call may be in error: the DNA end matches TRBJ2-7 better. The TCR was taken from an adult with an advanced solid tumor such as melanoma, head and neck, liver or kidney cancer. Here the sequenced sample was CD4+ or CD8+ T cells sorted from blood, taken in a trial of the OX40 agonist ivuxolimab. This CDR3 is CASSQEGAGGAYEQYF. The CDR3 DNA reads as TGTGCCAGCAGCCAAGAAGGGGCGGGAGGGGCCTACGAGCAGTACTTC.